This TCR beta chain is drawn from a study of technical replicates of blood from a few donors. TCRdb's copy holds only in-frame clones and misses some; the assay was immunoSEQ multiplex PCR. The sample records roughly 97,000 clones, approximately 96% being singletons. The sequenced material came from T cells isolated from PBMCs. The sequence was obtained from a human donor in good health.

The DNA of the CDR3 is TGCAGCGGTCGGGAGGGATCGGGCTATGGCTACACCTTC. It translates to CSGREGSGYGYTF. The chain couples TRBV29-1 to TRBJ1-2; D is ambiguous. With 7 bases removed from V and 4 bases from J, the gap between germline ends came to 16 bases. The V gene's germline CDR1 is SQVTM and CDR2 ANQGSEA. CDR3 length equals 13 residues.